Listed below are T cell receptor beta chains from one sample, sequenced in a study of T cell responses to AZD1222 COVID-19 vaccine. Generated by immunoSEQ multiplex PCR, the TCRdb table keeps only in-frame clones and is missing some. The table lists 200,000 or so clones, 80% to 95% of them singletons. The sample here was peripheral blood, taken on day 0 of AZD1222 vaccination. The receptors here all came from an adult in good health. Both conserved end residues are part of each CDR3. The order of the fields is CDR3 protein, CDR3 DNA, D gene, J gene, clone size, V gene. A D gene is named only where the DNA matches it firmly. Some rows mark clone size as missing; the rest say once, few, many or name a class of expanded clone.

CDR3 protein: CASSQVSQGNTEAFF
CDR3 DNA: TGCGCCAGCAGCCAAGTCTCACAGGGGAACACTGAAGCTTTCTTT
D gene: NA
J gene: TRBJ1-1
clone size: once
V gene: TRBV4-1

CDR3 protein: CASSFGGGLGNEQFF
CDR3 DNA: TGTGCCAGCAGTTTCGGCGGGGGGCTGGGAAATGAGCAGTTCTTC
D gene: TRBD2
J gene: TRBJ2-1
clone size: NA
V gene: TRBV27

CDR3 protein: CASSVGSNTEAFF
CDR3 DNA: TGTGCCAGCAGTGTAGGGTCTAACACTGAAGCTTTCTTT
D gene: NA
J gene: TRBJ1-1
clone size: NA
V gene: TRBV27

CDR3 protein: CASSPTSGSSYEQYF
CDR3 DNA: TGTGCCAGCAGCCCTACTAGCGGGAGCTCCTACGAGCAGTACTTC
D gene: TRBD2
J gene: TRBJ2-7
clone size: NA
V gene: TRBV11-3

CDR3 protein: CASSSLAGGTDTQYF
CDR3 DNA: TGTGCCAGCAGCTCACTAGCGGGGGGGACAGATACGCAGTATTTT
D gene: TRBD2
J gene: TRBJ2-3
clone size: once
V gene: TRBV7-6

CDR3 protein: CASSLAGGAGNQPQHF
CDR3 DNA: TGTGCCAGCAGCCTGGCAGGGGGCGCGGGCAATCAGCCCCAGCATTTT
D gene: TRBD1
J gene: TRBJ1-5
clone size: NA
V gene: TRBV7-8

CDR3 protein: CASSPSGTEAFF
CDR3 DNA: TGTGCCAGCAGTCCCAGTGGAACTGAAGCTTTCTTT
D gene: NA
J gene: TRBJ1-1
clone size: NA
V gene: TRBV6-5

CDR3 protein: CASRWQNNSPLHF
CDR3 DNA: TGTGCCAGCAGGTGGCAGAATAATTCACCCCTCCACTTT
D gene: NA
J gene: TRBJ1-6
clone size: NA
V gene: TRBV28

CDR3 protein: CASSFSPRGNGYTF
CDR3 DNA: TGTGCCAGCAGTTTTTCGCCCAGGGGGAATGGCTACACCTTC
D gene: TRBD1
J gene: TRBJ1-2
clone size: NA
V gene: TRBV28

CDR3 protein: CATKIAGDKDEQFF
CDR3 DNA: TGTGCCACCAAAATCGCGGGAGATAAGGATGAGCAGTTCTTC
D gene: TRBD2
J gene: TRBJ2-1
clone size: NA
V gene: TRBV5-4

CDR3 protein: CASSVWAGNEQFF
CDR3 DNA: TGTGCCAGCAGTGTTTGGGCAGGGAATGAGCAGTTCTTC
D gene: NA
J gene: TRBJ2-1
clone size: once
V gene: TRBV9

CDR3 protein: CASSQVSQGRGQYF
CDR3 DNA: TGTGCCAGCAGCCAAGTGTCCCAGGGGAGAGGGCAGTATTTT
D gene: NA
J gene: TRBJ2-3
clone size: NA
V gene: TRBV3-1/TRBV3-2

CDR3 protein: CASSLDRARGNEQFF
CDR3 DNA: TGTGCCAGCAGCTTAGACCGGGCTAGAGGCAATGAGCAGTTCTTC
D gene: NA
J gene: TRBJ2-1
clone size: NA
V gene: TRBV11-3

CDR3 protein: CASSLGPGTSGRPEQFF
CDR3 DNA: TGTGCCAGCAGCTTAGGACCCGGCACTAGCGGGAGGCCTGAGCAGTTCTTC
D gene: TRBD2
J gene: TRBJ2-1
clone size: NA
V gene: TRBV13

CDR3 protein: CASSQVGRNNYGYTF
CDR3 DNA: TGCGCCAGCAGCCAAGTCGGCAGAAATAACTATGGCTACACCTTC
D gene: NA
J gene: TRBJ1-2
clone size: NA
V gene: TRBV4-3

CDR3 protein: CASSVAPGQGTETQYF
CDR3 DNA: TGTGCCAGCAGCGTTGCTCCGGGACAGGGGACAGAGACCCAGTACTTC
D gene: TRBD1
J gene: TRBJ2-5
clone size: once
V gene: TRBV5-4

CDR3 protein: CASSVGREEKLFF
CDR3 DNA: TGTGCCAGCAGCGTAGGCAGGGAAGAAAAACTGTTTTTT
D gene: NA
J gene: TRBJ1-4
clone size: NA
V gene: TRBV9

CDR3 protein: CASSSWTSGPYNEQFF
CDR3 DNA: TGCGCCAGCAGCTCGTGGACTAGCGGCCCTTACAATGAGCAGTTCTTC
D gene: TRBD2
J gene: TRBJ2-1
clone size: NA
V gene: TRBV5-1

CDR3 protein: CASTQGREPQHF
CDR3 DNA: TGTGCCAGCACACAGGGGAGAGAGCCCCAGCATTTT
D gene: TRBD1
J gene: TRBJ1-5
clone size: NA
V gene: TRBV28

CDR3 protein: CASSASGYGYTF
CDR3 DNA: TGTGCCAGCAGTGCCTCAGGGTATGGCTACACCTTC
D gene: NA
J gene: TRBJ1-2
clone size: once
V gene: TRBV2

CDR3 protein: CASSAAGGNSPLHF
CDR3 DNA: TGTGCCAGTAGTGCCGCAGGGGGTAATTCACCCCTCCACTTT
D gene: TRBD1
J gene: TRBJ1-6
clone size: NA
V gene: TRBV19

CDR3 protein: CASSPGGTGYGYTF
CDR3 DNA: TGTGCCAGCAGTCCCGGGGGGACAGGCTATGGCTACACCTTC
D gene: TRBD1
J gene: TRBJ1-2
clone size: NA
V gene: TRBV6-5

CDR3 protein: CASQTANTGELFF
CDR3 DNA: TGTGCCAGTCAGACAGCGAACACCGGGGAGCTGTTTTTT
D gene: NA
J gene: TRBJ2-2
clone size: NA
V gene: TRBV19

CDR3 protein: CASSSPSRDKGLNTEAFF
CDR3 DNA: TGCGCCAGCAGCTCGCCCTCCAGGGACAAAGGCCTGAACACTGAAGCTTTCTTT
D gene: NA
J gene: TRBJ1-1
clone size: NA
V gene: TRBV5-1

CDR3 protein: CASSSGLTSGTDTQYF
CDR3 DNA: TGTGCCAGCAGTTCCGGATTGACTAGCGGCACAGATACGCAGTATTTT
D gene: TRBD2
J gene: TRBJ2-3
clone size: NA
V gene: TRBV6-5

CDR3 protein: CASSEYVTGGEKLFF
CDR3 DNA: TGTGCCAGCAGTGAATATGTGACAGGGGGAGAAAAACTGTTTTTT
D gene: TRBD1
J gene: TRBJ1-4
clone size: NA
V gene: TRBV25-1

CDR3 protein: CASSLRTNEQFF
CDR3 DNA: TGTGCCAGCAGTTTGAGAACGAATGAGCAGTTCTTC
D gene: NA
J gene: TRBJ2-1
clone size: NA
V gene: TRBV12-3/TRBV12-4

CDR3 protein: CASSLSPPSGRWEQFF
CDR3 DNA: TGTGCCAGCAGCTTGTCTCCCCCTAGCGGGAGATGGGAGCAGTTCTTC
D gene: TRBD2
J gene: TRBJ2-1
clone size: few
V gene: TRBV5-4

CDR3 protein: CASSPVVVDTEAFF
CDR3 DNA: TGTGCCAGCTCACCAGTGGTGGTGGACACTGAAGCTTTCTTT
D gene: NA
J gene: TRBJ1-1
clone size: NA
V gene: TRBV18

CDR3 protein: CASSSPAMTGTLRGTNEKLFF
CDR3 DNA: TGTGCCAGCAGTTCACCCGCCATGACAGGAACCCTTCGGGGAACTAATGAAAAACTGTTTTTT
D gene: NA
J gene: TRBJ1-4
clone size: NA
V gene: TRBV28